Shown below are 5 T cell receptor beta chains from a single sample sequenced in a study of patients and donors after allogeneic stem cell transplantation. TCRdb passed the RT-PCR reads through MiXCR, listing each CDR3 protein once. The table has some 960,000 distinct CDR3 sequences, around 17% seen once. What was sequenced was blood, either unsorted or a sorted T cell fraction (not recorded which). Receptor source: a human donor who was either an allogeneic HSCT recipient or a stem cell or donor lymphocyte infusion donor (not recorded which). It is not recorded whose cells these are; they may come from a transplant donor.

A few counts support this clonotype. This chain connects TRBV9 to TRBJ1-5, with D perhaps matching TRBD1 (5 bases). Trimming shortened V by 4 bases and J by 0 bases, and 11 bases separated the two germline ends. Germline loops: CDR1 SGDLS, CDR2 YYNGEE. CDR3 length equals 15 residues. CDR3 sequence (DNA): TGTGCCAGCAGCAGGACACCATATAGCAATCAGCCCCAGCATTTT. Its translation is CASSRTPYSNQPQHF.

This clonotype has a handful of counts. This chain connects TRBV6-1 to TRBJ1-3; 8 bases fit TRBD1. Germline assignment: CDR1 MNHNS and CDR2 SASEGT. J was trimmed by 0 bases and V by 5 bases; bases with no gene match: 9. The CDR3 is made up of 17 amino acids. The CDR3 loop is CASSNLDRAFSGNTIYF. CDR3 nucleotides: TGTGCCAGCAGTAACCTGGACAGGGCATTCTCTGGAAACACCATATATTTT.

CDR3 region: CASTISGRANTGELFF. The CDR3 DNA reads as TGTGCCAGCACCATTAGCGGGAGGGCGAACACCGGGGAGCTGTTTTTT. The chain joins TRBV7-3 to TRBJ2-2, with TRBD2 identical over 11 bases. The junction had 4 bases not matched to a gene; V was cut back by 7 bases and J by 0 bases. The CDR3 contains 16 residues. The V gene's germline CDR1 is SGHTA and CDR2 FQGTGA. The complete variable domain, with remaining parts taken from reference TRBV7-3 and TRBJ2-2, reads GAGVSQTPSNKVTEKGKYVELRCDPISGHTALYWYRQSLGQGPEFLIYFQGTGAADDSGLPNDRFFAVRPEGSVSTLKIQRTERGDSAVYLCASTISGRANTGELFFGEGSRLTVL.

This clonotype was found a few times. The V gene is TRBV7-8, the J gene TRBJ2-3, with D possibly being TRBD2 (6 bases). Germline CDR1 reads SGHVS; CDR2 reads FQNEAQ. Trimming left V 5 bases short and J 9 bases short, with 24 bases between. This CDR3 has 16 residues. CDR3 sequence: CASSPRSLDGGVTQYF. In DNA, the CDR3 is TGTGCCAGCAGCCCGCGATCCCTCGATGGCGGGGTCACGCAGTATTTT.

CDR3 region: CASSQVSGTGEEQYF. The CDR3, as DNA: TGCGCCAGCAGCCAAGTGTCAGGGACCGGGGAGGAGCAGTACTTC. The chain carries TRBV4-1 and TRBJ2-7; D may correspond to TRBD1 or TRBD2 (5 bases each). The V end lost 1 base, the J end lost 7 bases, and 17 bases lay between the germline ends. The CDR3 totals 15 residues. From germline, CDR1 is MGHRA and CDR2 YSYEKL.